This T cell receptor beta chain was identified during a study of blood T cell repertoires in COVID-19. TCRdb's table, derived via immunoSEQ multiplex PCR, lists solely in-frame clones and lacks some. The table shows 55,000 or so clones, with roughly three quarters occurring only once. Sequenced material: peripheral blood. The TCR comes from a man between 60 and 70 years old with acute or convalescent COVID-19.

The CDR3 nucleotides read TGCGCCAGCAGCTCGAGTACAGGGATAGTCGATGGCTACACCTTC. Protein: CASSSSTGIVDGYTF. This chain links TRBV5-1 with TRBJ1-2; possible D gene TRBD1, 6 bases. V lost 3 bases, J lost 6 bases, and 18 bases lay in between. Germline CDR1 and CDR2: SGHRS and YFSETQ. This CDR3 spans 15 amino acids. Full variable domain (remainder filled in from reference TRBV5-1 and TRBJ1-2): KAGVTQTPRYLIKTRGQQVTLSCSPISGHRSVSWYQQTPGQGLQFLFEYFSETQRNKGNFPGRFSGRQFSNSRSEMNVSTLELGDSALYLCASSSSTGIVDGYTFGSGTRLTVV.